The 26 T cell receptor beta chains below all came from one sample that was sequenced in a study of T cells in Graves' hyperthyroidism and ophthalmopathy. Regions amplified from RNA transcripts were the TCR beta CDR3 regions. First-round RT-PCR with HTBI primers amplified the TCR CDR3 region. TCRdb used MiXCR to reprocess the multiplex PCR reads, holding one entry per CDR3 protein. The table has more than 300,000 distinct CDR3 sequences, approximately 18% seen once. The sequencing sample was made of blood. The source of these receptors is a woman in her twenties or thirties with Graves' hyperthyroidism that later progressed to Graves' ophthalmopathy.

This clonotype was counted only a few times. The V call is TRBV4-1, the J call TRBJ1-3; D is unresolved. The CDR3 is made up of 16 amino acids. V was trimmed by 2 bases and J by 2 bases, leaving 13 bases between them. CDR1 is MGHRA and CDR2 is YSYEKL in the germline V gene. The CDR3 protein is CASSQPREGAGNTIYF. In nucleotides, the CDR3 is TGCGCCAGCAGCCAACCCCGGGAGGGTGCTGGAAACACCATATATTTT.

This clonotype was seen repeatedly, ten times or more. The chain joins TRBV7-9 to TRBJ2-7; D possibly matches TRBD1 or TRBD2 (5 bases each). The CDR3 consists of 14 residues. CDR1 SEHNR and CDR2 FQNEAQ come from the germline V gene (reference sequence). The V end was cut by 1 base, the J end by 6 bases, with 13 bases between. The CDR3 DNA reads as TGTGCCAGCAGCTTAGGCTTGGGGGTTTTCGAGCAGTACTTC. Amino acid sequence: CASSLGLGVFEQYF.

This clonotype was detected many times. The J gene is TRBJ2-3, the V gene TRBV2; TRBD1 aligns across 7 bases. CDR1 is SNHLY, CDR2 FYNNEI, per germline. V lost 6 bases, J lost 5 bases, and 8 bases stayed unmatched. The CDR3 is 14 residues long. CDR3 protein: CASRVYRGQDTQYF. For the CDR3, the DNA is TGTGCCAGCAGGGTTTACAGGGGACAAGATACGCAGTATTTT.

The sample holds many counts of this clonotype. The V and J genes are TRBV7-9 and TRBJ2-5, with 8 bases identical to TRBD1. This CDR3 has 15 residues. Germline V gene data show CDR1 as SEHNR and CDR2 as FQNEAQ (reference sequence). V dropped 5 bases and J dropped 4; count of bases not matched to a gene: 9. CDR3 DNA: TGTGCCAGCAGCCGCAGGGGGCAAGTTCGAGAGACCCAGTACTTC. Amino acids: CASSRRGQVRETQYF.

The genes are TRBV19 and TRBJ2-1; 9 bases are shared with TRBD2. Looked up from germline, CDR1 is LNHDA and CDR2 is SQIVND (reference sequence). The V gene end was trimmed by 4 bases and the J gene end by 1 base; junction bases not matched to a gene: 5. The CDR3 is 16 amino acids. CDR3 in DNA: TGTGCCAGTAGTACTAGCGGGAAGAGGTCCTACAATGAGCAGTTCTTC. Its protein product is CASSTSGKRSYNEQFF.

The CDR3 nucleotides read TGTGCCAGCGAGCGGCCCGGGGGCTATGGCTACACCTTC. Protein sequence: CASERPGGYGYTF. The chain is built from TRBV28 and TRBJ1-2; tentative D call: TRBD1 (5 bases). CDR1 MDHEN and CDR2 SYDVKM come from the germline V gene. V was pared by 8 bases and J by 4 bases, with 14 bases between. CDR3 length: 13 amino acids.

The table lists this clonotype with many counts. This chain uses TRBV2 with TRBJ2-7; the match to TRBD1 covers 8 bases. Germline CDR1 and CDR2: SNHLY and FYNNEI. This CDR3 has 15 amino acids. V shed 6 bases, J shed 3 bases, and the junction held 10 bases outside the gene matches. The CDR3 DNA follows: TGTGCCAGCAGAGTTGACAGGGGTCGGAACTACGAGCAGTACTTC. Translating gives CASRVDRGRNYEQYF.

This clonotype was recorded many times. The genes are TRBV2 and TRBJ2-1, with 12 bases matching TRBD2. J gave up 1 base and V 3 bases, and 4 bases lay outside the gene matches. Germline CDR1 reads SNHLY; CDR2 reads FYNNEI. The CDR3 is 17 residues long. CDR3 region: CASSDASGGGSYNEQFF. The CDR3 coding sequence is TGTGCCAGCAGTGACGCTAGCGGGGGGGGTTCCTACAATGAGCAGTTCTTC.

The table lists this clonotype with many counts. The J gene is TRBJ2-7, the V gene TRBV6-1; D tentatively fits TRBD1 or TRBD2 (5 bases each). With 3 bases removed from V and 1 base from J, the gap between germline ends came to 13 bases. CDR1 MNHNS and CDR2 SASEGT come from the germline V gene. The CDR3 extends over 15 amino acids. The CDR3 bases are TGTGCCAGCAGTGACGGCCAAGGGACGTCCTACGAGCAGTACTTC. Translated: CASSDGQGTSYEQYF.

This clonotype has a count of ten or more. The V and J genes are TRBV27 and TRBJ2-7; no clear D. Trimming removed 5 bases from V and 4 bases from J, with 18 bases in between. The CDR3 runs to 15 residues. CDR1 is MNHEY and CDR2 is SMNVEV in the germline V gene (reference sequence). The CDR3 region has the DNA TGTGCCAGCAGTATGTCCTCTTTCACCCCTTACGAGCAGTACTTC. This encodes CASSMSSFTPYEQYF.

CDR3: CASTQRSGRAYSGANVLTF. DNA of the CDR3: TGTGCCAGCACCCAGAGGTCTGGCAGGGCCTACTCTGGGGCCAACGTCCTGACTTTC. The chain is built from TRBV2 and TRBJ2-6, with a tentative D call TRBD1 (5 bases). Per the germline V gene, CDR1 is SNHLY and CDR2 is FYNNEI. This CDR3 comprises 19 residues. V lost 7 bases and J 0 bases, leaving 22 bases between the germline ends.

Concerning this clonotype itself: A much more abundant neighbour one base away suggests this may be a read error. This chain connects TRBV7-2 to TRBJ2-1; TRBD2 matches 10 bases. The CDR3 length is 18 residues. J gave up 5 bases and V 5 bases, and 15 bases lay outside the gene matches. In germline, CDR1 is SGHTA, CDR2 FQGNSA. For the CDR3, the DNA is TGTGCCAGCAGCCCTCCTCGCTGCCAGCGGGGGGGGAACAATGAGCAGTTCTTC. This codes for CASSPPRCQRGGNNEQFF.

This clonotype was counted at least ten times. The gene calls are TRBV6-5 and TRBJ1-2; D is unresolved. Trimming left V 0 bases short and J 2 bases short, with 10 bases between. This CDR3 contains 15 residues. From germline, CDR1 is MNHEY and CDR2 SVGAGI. In nucleotides, the CDR3 is TGTGCCAGCAGTTACTCCGGCAGTAAGAACTATGGCTACACCTTC. Translation: CASSYSGSKNYGYTF.

This clonotype was observed once. The chain carries TRBV4-2 and TRBJ1-4; D possibly corresponds to TRBD1 (6 bases). Germline V gene lookup returns CDR1 LGHNA and CDR2 YNFKEQ. The length of the CDR3 is 16 residues. V shed 0 bases and J shed 7 bases, with 15 bases lying between them. CDR3 sequence reads: CASSQDLGARVEKLFF. In DNA, the CDR3 is TGTGCCAGCAGCCAAGATCTGGGGGCGCGGGTTGAAAAACTGTTTTTT.

This sequence joins TRBV18 and TRBJ2-7; D is possibly TRBD2 (5 bases). Germline V gives CDR1 KGHSH, CDR2 LQKENI. V lost 0 bases, J lost 3 bases, and 12 bases lay in between. The CDR3 consists of 15 residues. CDR3 DNA: TGTGCCAGCTCACCACCGAATCCTAGCATCTACGAGCAGTACTTC. It yields the protein CASSPPNPSIYEQYF.

Many counts were recorded for this clonotype. The rearrangement links TRBV27 to TRBJ2-1; the match to TRBD1 covers 7 bases. The CDR3 sequence is 18 residues long. V trimming: 3 bases; J trimming: 0 bases; junction bases outside the gene matches: 11. The V gene's germline CDR1 is MNHEY and CDR2 SMNVEV (reference sequence). The CDR3 is CASSFLGARGSSYNEQFF. As DNA, the CDR3 is TGTGCCAGCAGTTTTCTGGGGGCCAGGGGGAGCTCCTACAATGAGCAGTTCTTC.

The table lists this clonotype with many counts. The chain couples TRBV5-8 to TRBJ2-3; 10 nucleotides agree with TRBD1. V was pared by 4 bases and J by 6 bases, with 5 bases of the junction left unmatched. Germline values: CDR1 SGHTS, CDR2 YDEGEE. This CDR3 is 14 amino acids long. DNA of the CDR3: TGTGCCAGCAGCACGAGGACAGGGGGGGATACGCAGTATTTT. Protein product: CASSTRTGGDTQYF.

At least ten counts were recorded for this clonotype. The chain is built from TRBV28 and TRBJ1-5; no clear D. V lost 9 bases and J lost 6, with 18 bases in between. This CDR3 is built from 14 residues. CDR1 and CDR2 (germline): MDHEN, SYDVKM. In DNA, the CDR3 is TGTGCCAGTCGCCTTTGGGTCCCCAGTCAGCCCCAGCATTTT. Encoded protein: CASRLWVPSQPQHF.

The chain combines TRBV6-2 or TRBV6-3 with TRBJ2-7; possible D gene TRBD2, 6 bases. Trimming cost V 5 bases and J 2 bases, with 16 bases left between them. Germline lookup yields CDR1 MNHEY and CDR2 SVGEGT. The length of the CDR3 is 15 residues. CDR3 sequence reads: CASSDRRGGAYEQYF. The DNA for the CDR3 is TGTGCCAGCAGTGACCGGCGGGGAGGAGCCTACGAGCAGTACTTC.

There are many counts of this clonotype. The V and J genes are TRBV27 and TRBJ1-2; possible D gene TRBD1, 5 bases. Trimming took off 8 bases at V and 2 bases at J, with 9 bases between the two ends. CDR1 is MNHEY, CDR2 SMNVEV, per germline (reference sequence). CDR3 size: 12 residues. In nucleotides, the CDR3 is TGTGCCAGCCGGGACGGAAACTATGGCTACACCTTC. It specifies CASRDGNYGYTF.

This clonotype was picked up many times. This rearrangement joins TRBV20-1 to TRBJ1-1; D call uncertain. Trimming took off 0 bases at V and 0 bases at J, with 11 bases between the two ends. In germline, CDR1 is DFQATT, CDR2 SNEGSKA (reference sequence). The CDR3 loop spans 15 amino acids. The CDR3 bases are TGCAGTGCTAGAGACGCCAGCCTTTTGAACACTGAAGCTTTCTTT. This codes for CSARDASLLNTEAFF.

The chain has TRBV4-2 and TRBJ2-2; a possible D gene is TRBD2 (6 bases). CDR1 is LGHNA and CDR2 is YNFKEQ in the germline V gene. The CDR3 contains 16 residues. Deletions cut 0 bases from V and 4 bases from J, with 12 bases between. The CDR3 protein is CASSQDSAGSTGELFF. The CDR3 nucleotides read TGTGCCAGCAGCCAAGATAGCGCGGGGTCCACCGGGGAGCTGTTTTTT.

This clonotype was seen repeatedly, ten times or more. The chain joins TRBV20-1 to TRBJ1-2; possibly TRBD1 for D (5 bases). Germline loops: CDR1 DFQATT, CDR2 SNEGSKA (reference sequence). The CDR3 has 12 amino acids. V dropped 5 bases and J dropped 10 bases, with 17 bases sitting between them. The CDR3, as DNA: TGCAGTGCTCCAGGACAAGCCAATGACTACACCTTC. Encoded protein: CSAPGQANDYTF.

Worth noting for this clonotype: A single base separates this from a much larger clone, so it may be a read error. The CDR3 sequence: CASRTYQDNEKLFF. CDR3 sequence (DNA): TGTGCCAGCAGGACCTACCAGGACAATGAAAAACTGTTTTTT. The genes are TRBV2 and TRBJ1-4; D not resolved. This CDR3 is built from 14 residues. The ends were cut back, 6 bases at V and 5 bases at J, with 13 bases in the middle. Looked up from germline, CDR1 is SNHLY and CDR2 is FYNNEI.

In this sample, this clonotype turned up many times. The CDR3 DNA reads as TGTGCCACCGGACGGAAACTTAGCAATCAGCCCCAGCATTTT. Encoded protein: CATGRKLSNQPQHF. The chain is built from TRBV28 and TRBJ1-5; D gene ambiguous. V was cut by 10 bases and J by 0 bases, with 13 bases left in between. The CDR3 has 14 amino acids. Germline CDR1 reads MDHEN; CDR2 reads SYDVKM.

This clonotype was picked up a small number of times. V usage is TRBV28 and J usage is TRBJ1-1, with TRBD1 matching over 8 bases. The germline gives CDR1 MDHEN, CDR2 SYDVKM. Losses at the gene ends were 4 bases for V and 4 bases for J; bases not matched to a gene: 26. CDR3 size: 21 residues. Here the CDR3 DNA reads TGTGCCAGCAGTTCTACTCAGGATTGGACAGGGAAAGGGCGGCTTAGCACTGAAGCTTTCTTT. Translation: CASSSTQDWTGKGRLSTEAFF.